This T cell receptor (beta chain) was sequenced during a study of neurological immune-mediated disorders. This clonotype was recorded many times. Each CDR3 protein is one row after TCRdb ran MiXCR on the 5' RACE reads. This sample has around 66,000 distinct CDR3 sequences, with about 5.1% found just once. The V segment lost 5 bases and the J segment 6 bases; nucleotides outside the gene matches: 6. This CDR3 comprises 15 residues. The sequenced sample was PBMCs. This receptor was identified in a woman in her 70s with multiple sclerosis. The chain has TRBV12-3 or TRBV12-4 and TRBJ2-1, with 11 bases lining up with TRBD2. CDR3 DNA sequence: TGTGCCAGCAGTCCAACTAGCGGGAGCTTCAATGAGCAGTTCTTC. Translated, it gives CASSPTSGSFNEQFF.